The 7 T cell receptor beta chains listed next were all sequenced from one sample in a study of blood T cell repertoires in COVID-19 (dated by TCRdb to between 2020 and 2021). The library was generated by the immunoSEQ multiplex PCR assay. Entries here come from immuneACCESS through TCRdb and include only in-frame sequences with V and J called. Some clones fail to appear in such tables; in the studies checked, an unresolved V gene covers under half of the shortfall, and the cause of the remainder is unknown. This sample comprises roughly 40,000 clones, around 90% of them detected only once. Of the sample, approximately 10% is held by the ten largest clones. The material sequenced was peripheral blood. The receptors originated from a woman in her seventies with acute or convalescent COVID-19.

The V and J genes are TRBV5-6 and TRBJ2-3, with TRBD1 matching over 9 bases. CDR1 and CDR2 from the germline V gene are SGHDT and YYEEEE. This CDR3 is built from 15 residues. With V trimmed by 0 bases and J by 4 bases, 3 bases remained unmatched. This CDR3 reads CASSLGDRDSDTQYF. The CDR3 DNA follows: TGTGCCAGCAGCTTGGGGGACAGGGATTCAGATACGCAGTATTTT.

This rearrangement joins TRBV5-1 to TRBJ1-4, with 10 bases matching TRBD1. The CDR3 is 15 amino acids. Germline V gives CDR1 SGHRS, CDR2 YFSETQ. Trimming at V came to 4 bases and at J to 9 bases, leaving 9 bases not matched to a gene. CDR3 DNA sequence: TGCGCCAGCAGCCCGGGACAGGGGTCGGATAAAAAACTGTTTTTT. Its translation: CASSPGQGSDKKLFF.

V gene TRBV19 combines with J gene TRBJ2-2, with 8 nucleotides matching TRBD2. The V segment lost 4 bases and the J segment 7 bases; nucleotides outside the gene matches: 2. Germline CDR1 LNHDA, CDR2 SQIVND (reference sequence). The CDR3 is 13 amino acids. CDR3 in DNA: TGTGCCAGTAGTAAGCGGGGGAACGGGGAGCTGTTTTTT. It encodes CASSKRGNGELFF.

The rearrangement uses TRBV5-5 and TRBJ1-5, with a tentative D call TRBD1 (5 bases). Trimming stripped 4 bases from V and 7 bases from J, with 12 bases between. The CDR3 length is 13 residues. Germline CDR1 reads SGHKS; CDR2 reads YYEKEE (reference sequence). In DNA, the CDR3 is TGTGCCAGCAGCCCATCTGGGGCCCAGCCCCAGCATTTT. Translation: CASSPSGAQPQHF.

The chain recombines TRBV7-9 with TRBJ2-2; D possibly corresponds to TRBD2 (5 bases). Germline values: CDR1 SEHNR, CDR2 FQNEAQ (reference sequence). CDR3 size: 13 residues. Trimming took off 5 bases at V and 5 bases at J, with 9 bases between the two ends. This CDR3 reads CASSPPGTGELFF. The CDR3 nucleotides read TGTGCCAGCAGCCCCCCGGGGACCGGGGAGCTGTTTTTT.

The V call is TRBV18, the J call TRBJ2-3; a possible D gene is TRBD1 (6 bases). Germline V gene data show CDR1 as KGHSH and CDR2 as LQKENI. V lost 1 base to trimming and J lost 0 bases, with 11 bases between them. The CDR3 contains 16 residues. CDR3 sequence (DNA): TGTGCCAGCTCACCACAGGGGGAAAGTAGCACAGATACGCAGTATTTT. The encoded protein is CASSPQGESSTDTQYF.

The chain is built from TRBV19 and TRBJ2-1; 7 bases map to TRBD2. Germline V CDR1 and CDR2: LNHDA, SQIVND (reference sequence). Trimming removed 7 bases from V and 7 bases from J; junction bases left unmatched: 16. This CDR3 comprises 16 residues. The CDR3 protein is CASMGSLGRTRNEQFF. The CDR3 bases are TGTGCCAGTATGGGGTCCCTTGGGAGGACTAGGAATGAGCAGTTCTTC.